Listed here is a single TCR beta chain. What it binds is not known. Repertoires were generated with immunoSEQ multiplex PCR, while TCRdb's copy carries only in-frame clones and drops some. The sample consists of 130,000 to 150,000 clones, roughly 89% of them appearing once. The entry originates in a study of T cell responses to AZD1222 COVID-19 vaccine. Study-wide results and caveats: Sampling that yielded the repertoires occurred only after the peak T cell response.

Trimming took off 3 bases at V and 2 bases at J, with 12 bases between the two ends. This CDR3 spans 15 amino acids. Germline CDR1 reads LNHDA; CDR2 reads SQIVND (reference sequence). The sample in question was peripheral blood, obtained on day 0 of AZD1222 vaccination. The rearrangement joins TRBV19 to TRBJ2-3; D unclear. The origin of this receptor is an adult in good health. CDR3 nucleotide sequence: TGTGCCAGTAGTATGCCGGGCCTTACCACAGATACGCAGTATTTT. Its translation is CASSMPGLTTDTQYF.